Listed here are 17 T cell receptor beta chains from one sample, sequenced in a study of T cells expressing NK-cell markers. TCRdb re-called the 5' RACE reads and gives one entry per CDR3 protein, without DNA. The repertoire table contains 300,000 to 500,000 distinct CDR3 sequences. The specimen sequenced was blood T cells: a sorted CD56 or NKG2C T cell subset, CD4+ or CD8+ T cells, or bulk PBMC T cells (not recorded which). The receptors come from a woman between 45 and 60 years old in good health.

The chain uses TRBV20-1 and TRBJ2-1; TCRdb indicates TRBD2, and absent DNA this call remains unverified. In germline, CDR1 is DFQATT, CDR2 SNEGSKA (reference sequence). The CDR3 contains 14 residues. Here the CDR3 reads CSASPGLPGNEQFF.

This CDR3 reads CASSLAGGYYNEQFF. The chain couples TRBV4-1 to TRBJ2-1; the D call of TRBD2 rests on TCRdb alone, since no DNA is present to check it. Germline loops: CDR1 MGHRA, CDR2 YSYEKL. This CDR3 comprises 15 residues.

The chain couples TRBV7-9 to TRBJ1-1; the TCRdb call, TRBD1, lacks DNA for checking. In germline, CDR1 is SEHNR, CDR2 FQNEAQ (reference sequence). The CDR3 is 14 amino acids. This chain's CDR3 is CASTFDRGFTEAFF.

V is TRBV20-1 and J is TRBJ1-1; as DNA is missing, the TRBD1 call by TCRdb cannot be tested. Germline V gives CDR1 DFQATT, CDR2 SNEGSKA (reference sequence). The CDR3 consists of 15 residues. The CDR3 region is CSASRGSVLHAEAFF.

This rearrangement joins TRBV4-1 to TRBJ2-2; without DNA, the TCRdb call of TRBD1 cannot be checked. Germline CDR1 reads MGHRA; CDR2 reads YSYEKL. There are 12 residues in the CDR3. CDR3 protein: CASRGAAGELFF.

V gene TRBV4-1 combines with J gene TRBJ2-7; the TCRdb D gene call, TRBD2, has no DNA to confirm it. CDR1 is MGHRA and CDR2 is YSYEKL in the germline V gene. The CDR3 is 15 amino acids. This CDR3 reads CASSQVLAGAYEQYF.

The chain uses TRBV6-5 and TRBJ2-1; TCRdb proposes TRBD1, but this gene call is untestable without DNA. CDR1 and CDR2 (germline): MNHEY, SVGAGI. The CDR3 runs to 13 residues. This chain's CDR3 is CASRRTQYNEQFF.

CDR3: CASSLGGATAEPTDTQYF. The chain is built from TRBV11-2 and TRBJ2-3; TCRdb's D call of TRBD2 is untestable without DNA. This CDR3 region has 18 residues. Germline V gene data show CDR1 as SGHAT and CDR2 as FQNNGV. Using reference TRBV11-2 and TRBJ2-3 for the parts outside the CDR3, the full variable domain is EAGVAQSPRYKIIEKRQSVAFWCNPISGHATLYWYQQILGQGPKLLIQFQNNGVVDDSQLPKDRFSAERLKGVDSTLKIQPAKLEDSAVYLCASSLGGATAEPTDTQYFGPGTRLTVL.

The chain's CDR3 is CSVVLPSGGTYEQYF. The genes are TRBV29-1 and TRBJ2-7; TCRdb calls TRBD2, which cannot be checked without DNA. This CDR3 has 15 residues. Looked up from germline, CDR1 is SQVTM and CDR2 is ANQGSEA.

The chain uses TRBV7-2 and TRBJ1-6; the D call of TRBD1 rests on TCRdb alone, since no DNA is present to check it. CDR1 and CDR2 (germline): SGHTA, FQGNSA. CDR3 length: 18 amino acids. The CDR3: CASRGAGDLFRRHSPLHF.

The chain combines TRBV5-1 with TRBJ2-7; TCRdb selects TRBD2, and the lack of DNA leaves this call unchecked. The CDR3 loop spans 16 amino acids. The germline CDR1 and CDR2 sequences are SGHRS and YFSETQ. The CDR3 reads CASSLGPQRGIYEQYF.

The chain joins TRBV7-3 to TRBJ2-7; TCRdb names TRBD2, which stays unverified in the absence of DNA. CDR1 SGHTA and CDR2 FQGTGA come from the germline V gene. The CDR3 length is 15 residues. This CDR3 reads CASSSSGTSPYEQYF.

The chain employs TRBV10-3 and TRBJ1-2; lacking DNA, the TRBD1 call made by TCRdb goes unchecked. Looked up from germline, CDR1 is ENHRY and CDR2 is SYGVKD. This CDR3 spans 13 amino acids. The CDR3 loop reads CAIKRGEVYGYTF.

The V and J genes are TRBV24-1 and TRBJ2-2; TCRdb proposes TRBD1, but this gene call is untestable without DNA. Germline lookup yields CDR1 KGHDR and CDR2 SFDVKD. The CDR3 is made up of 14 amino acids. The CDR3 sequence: CATSGGQNTGELFF.

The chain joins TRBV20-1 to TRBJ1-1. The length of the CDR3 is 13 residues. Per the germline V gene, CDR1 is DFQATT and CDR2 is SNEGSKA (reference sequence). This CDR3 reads CSARYRREEEAFF.

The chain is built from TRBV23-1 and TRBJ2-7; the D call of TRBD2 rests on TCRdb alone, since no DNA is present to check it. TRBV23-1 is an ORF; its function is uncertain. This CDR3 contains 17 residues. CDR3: CASSQWGGKRGYYEQYF.

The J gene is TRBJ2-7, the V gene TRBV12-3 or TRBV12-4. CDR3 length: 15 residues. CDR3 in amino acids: CASSSRKFTTSEQYF.